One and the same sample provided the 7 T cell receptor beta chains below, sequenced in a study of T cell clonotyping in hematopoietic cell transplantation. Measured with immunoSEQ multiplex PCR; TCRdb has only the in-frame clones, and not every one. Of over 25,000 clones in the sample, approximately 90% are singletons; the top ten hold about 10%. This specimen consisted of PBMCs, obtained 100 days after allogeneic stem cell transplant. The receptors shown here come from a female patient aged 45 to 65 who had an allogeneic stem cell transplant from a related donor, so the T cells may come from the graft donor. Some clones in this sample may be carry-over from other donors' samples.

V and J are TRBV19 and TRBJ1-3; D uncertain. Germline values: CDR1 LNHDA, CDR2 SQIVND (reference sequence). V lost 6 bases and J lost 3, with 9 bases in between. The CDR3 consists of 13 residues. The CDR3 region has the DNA TGTGCCAGTAGCGGTCCTTTTGGAAACACCATATATTTT. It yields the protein CASSGPFGNTIYF.

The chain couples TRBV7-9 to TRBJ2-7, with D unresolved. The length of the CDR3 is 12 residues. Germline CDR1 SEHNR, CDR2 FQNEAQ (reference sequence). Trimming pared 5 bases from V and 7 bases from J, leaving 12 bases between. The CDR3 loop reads CASSRELWEQYF. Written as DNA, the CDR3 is TGTGCCAGCAGCCGTGAATTGTGGGAGCAGTACTTC.

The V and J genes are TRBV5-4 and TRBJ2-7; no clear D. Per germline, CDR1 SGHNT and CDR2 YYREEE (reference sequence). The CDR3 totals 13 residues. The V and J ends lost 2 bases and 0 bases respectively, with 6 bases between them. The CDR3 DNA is TGTGCCAGCAGCTTTAGTAGCTCCTACGAGCAGTACTTC. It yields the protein CASSFSSSYEQYF. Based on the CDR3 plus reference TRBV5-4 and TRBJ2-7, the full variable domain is ETGVTQSPTHLIKTRGQQVTLRCSSQSGHNTVSWYQQALGQGPQFIFQYYREEENGRGNFPPRFSGLQFPNYSSELNVNALELDDSALYLCASSFSSSYEQYFGPGTRLTVT.

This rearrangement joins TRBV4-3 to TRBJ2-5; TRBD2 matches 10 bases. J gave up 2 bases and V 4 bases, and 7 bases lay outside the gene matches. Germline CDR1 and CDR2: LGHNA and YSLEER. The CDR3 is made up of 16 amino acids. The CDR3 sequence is CASSPGASGGQETQYF. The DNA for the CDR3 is TGCGCCAGCAGCCCGGGTGCTAGCGGGGGTCAAGAGACCCAGTACTTC.

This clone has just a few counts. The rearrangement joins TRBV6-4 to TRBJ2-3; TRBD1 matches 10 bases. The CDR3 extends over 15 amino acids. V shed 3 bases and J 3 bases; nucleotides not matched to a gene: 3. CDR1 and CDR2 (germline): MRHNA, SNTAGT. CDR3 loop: CASSEGQGGTDTQYF. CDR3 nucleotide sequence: TGTGCCAGCAGTGAAGGACAGGGGGGGACAGATACGCAGTATTTT.

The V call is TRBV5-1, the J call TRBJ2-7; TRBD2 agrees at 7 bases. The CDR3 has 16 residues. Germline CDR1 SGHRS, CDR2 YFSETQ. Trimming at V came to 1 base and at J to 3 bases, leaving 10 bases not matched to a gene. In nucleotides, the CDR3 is TGCGCCAGCAGCTTGTCACCCAGTCCGGGAGGCTACGAGCAGTACTTC. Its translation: CASSLSPSPGGYEQYF.

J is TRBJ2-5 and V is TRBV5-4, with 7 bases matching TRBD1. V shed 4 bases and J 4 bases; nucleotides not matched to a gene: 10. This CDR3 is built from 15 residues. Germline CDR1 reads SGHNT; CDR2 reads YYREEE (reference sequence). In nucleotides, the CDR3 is TGTGCCAGCAGCCGAAGAACAGGGGCGGGAGAGACCCAGTACTTC. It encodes CASSRRTGAGETQYF.